This T cell receptor (beta chain) came from a study of T cells in women clearing cervical HPV infection (dated by TCRdb to the late 2010s). In terms of the full investigation: The cases were 25 or so women with histologically confirmed HPV16-related CIN3 or worse, and 2 of these cases were invasive cancers. Cases had a median age of about 34 years and controls had a median age of 38, with no significant differences in baseline characteristics. For cases, the median interval between lesion detection and blood sampling was about 140 days, with an interquartile range of roughly 85 to 220 days. Nested within Costa Rica's Guanacaste HPV Natural History Study, an exploratory proof-of-principle case-control study compared TCR repertoires across cervical HPV16 outcomes. Blood from cases was drawn at the visit where the lesion was first identified, while blood from controls was drawn once the infection was no longer detected. The roughly 25 controls were women who cleared a single incident HPV16 infection within 12 months without developing precancer or cancer. As quality controls, five blinded duplicates were added to each group, bringing the total to about 60 samples made up of around 50 participants and about 10 replicates. In the parent cohort, some 10,000 women aged 18 or older were enrolled in Guanacaste, Costa Rica, during about 1992 to 1994 and were followed for seven years. Since HLA typing was available for only a few women, HLA type could not be ruled out as a confounder. Cases and controls were matched on age within five years and on year of sample collection.

TCR beta CDR3 regions were amplified by multiplex PCR using the immunoSEQ assay from an average of around 1,200 ng genomic DNA per sample. Primer bias was corrected in the assay by using a complete synthetic TCR repertoire to establish an amplification baseline. The amplicons were sequenced on the Illumina platform. The authors' pipeline ran thus. Sequences were error-corrected by clustering with frequency ratios and a modified nearest-neighbor algorithm, then analyzed in the immunoSEQ Analyzer with IMGT gene definitions. TCR richness and evenness were averaged over 20 rarefaction repeats at each rarefaction depth, excluding samples with fewer sequences than the depth. Relative abundances of V, D and J genes were compared between groups using Wilcoxon rank sum tests, with FDR correction applied. For the blinded duplicates, the intraclass correlation was about 96% for TCR richness and averaged around 76% across about 66 gene segments. TCRdb retrieved this table from immuneACCESS and kept in-frame rearrangements only. Not all clones are present; in checked studies, unresolved V genes account for under half, and no reason is known for the remainder. V and J calls and clone size come straight from that table; D and trimming were deduced from the DNA. The sample's records list 10,000 to 15,000 clones. The ten largest clonotypes hold roughly 10% of the sample.

Every participant had a single incident cervical HPV16 infection, and women with prevalent HPV16 infections were excluded. Cervical HPV DNA was detected by MY09/MY11 PCR, and genotyping was performed by dot-blot hybridization. Approximately 15 mL of heparinized blood was centrifuged, after which the buffy coat was aliquoted, frozen at -30 degrees C, and then stored at -80 degrees C. QIAGEN kits were used to extract genomic DNA from buffy coat specimens. The CDR3 contains 14 residues, cysteine and phenylalanine counted. Only the CDR3 bases that were read are kept: 33 of them, in frame from base 1. V is trimmed back by 7 bases and J by 6 bases, and the junction contains 8 bases that no gene match accounts for. For CDR1 and CDR2, the germline V gene (reference sequence) lists DFQATT and SNEGSKA. The paper's findings and limits, for the study overall: TCR repertoire richness was significantly higher in CIN3+ cases than in controls across sequencing depths, while evenness did not differ. Cases had lower TRBV6-7 relative abundance than controls (about 0.1% versus 0.15%; Bonferroni P = 0.0008). The cross-sectional design could not show whether associations preceded infection or resulted from it; effector/memory subsets and HPV-specific T cells were not isolated. Random forest classifiers combining richness and V gene abundances distinguished cases from controls with an estimated AUC of roughly 0.81. Because the number of T cells in each sample was unknown, differences in richness could reflect differing T-cell content rather than repertoire biology.

In regard to this clone: The target of this receptor is not known. The read ends 3 residues before the CDR3 terminus; that terminus is restored from the germline J gene.

What was sequenced was blood buffy coat. The receptor's source is a woman aged 18-70 years with a cervical HPV16 infection that either progressed to CIN3+ or cleared (not recorded which). Here the chain combines TRBV20-1 and TRBJ2-3; 12 nucleotides in the junction match TRBD2. The sequenced CDR3 bases are TGCAGTGTGGTTGGGACTAGCGGGTCTGATACG. Its protein product is CSVVGTSGSDT. The CDR3, in full, reads CSVVGTSGSDTQYF.